This T cell receptor beta chain was recovered during a study of long-term antiretroviral therapy in people with HIV. Sequencing used immunoSEQ v3.0 at survey level. The data were produced by immunoSEQ multiplex PCR, yet TCRdb's version contains in-frame clones alone and is incomplete. This table holds about 27,000 clones, roughly 80% found once. Amounts of roughly 1-11 million cryopreserved PBMC were held in the samples before DNA extraction. Germline V gives CDR1 SGHVS, CDR2 FNYEAQ. Trimming took 3 bases from V and 0 from J; bases not matched to a gene: 7. The CDR3 sequence is 17 residues long. This clone was found a few times.

The material sequenced was unsorted PBMCs, taken 3 years after starting antiretroviral therapy. The clonotype originates from a middle-aged man with HIV. This chain uses TRBV7-6 with TRBJ2-2, with TRBD1 identical over 7 bases. CDR3 sequence (DNA): TGTGCCAGCAGCTTTGGACCTGGACAGGCGAACACCGGGGAGCTGTTTTTT. It is translated as CASSFGPGQANTGELFF.